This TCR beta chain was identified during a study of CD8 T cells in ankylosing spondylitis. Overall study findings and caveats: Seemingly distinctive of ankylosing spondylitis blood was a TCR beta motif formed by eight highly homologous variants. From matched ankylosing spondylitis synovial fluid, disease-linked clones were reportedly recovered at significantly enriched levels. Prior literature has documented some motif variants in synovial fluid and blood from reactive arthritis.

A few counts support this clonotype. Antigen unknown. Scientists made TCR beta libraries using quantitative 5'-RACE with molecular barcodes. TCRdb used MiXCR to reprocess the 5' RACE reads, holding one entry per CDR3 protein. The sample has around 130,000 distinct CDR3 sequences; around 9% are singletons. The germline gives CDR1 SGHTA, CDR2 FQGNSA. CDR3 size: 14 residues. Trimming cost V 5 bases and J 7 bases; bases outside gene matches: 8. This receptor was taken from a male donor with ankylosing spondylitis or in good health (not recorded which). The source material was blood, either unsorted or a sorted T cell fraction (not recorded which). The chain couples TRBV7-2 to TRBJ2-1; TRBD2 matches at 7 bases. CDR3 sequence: CASSGGRAGNEQFF. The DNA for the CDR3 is TGTGCCAGCAGCGGTGGGAGGGCCGGAAATGAGCAGTTCTTC.